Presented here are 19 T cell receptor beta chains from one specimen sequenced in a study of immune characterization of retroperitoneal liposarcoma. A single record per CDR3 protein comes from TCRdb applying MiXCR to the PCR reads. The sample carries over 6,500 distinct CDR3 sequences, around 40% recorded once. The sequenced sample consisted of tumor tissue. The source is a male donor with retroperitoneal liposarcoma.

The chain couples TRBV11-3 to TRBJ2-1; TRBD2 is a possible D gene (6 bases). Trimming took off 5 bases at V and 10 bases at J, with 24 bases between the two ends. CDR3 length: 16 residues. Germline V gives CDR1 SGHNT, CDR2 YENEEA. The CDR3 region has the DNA TGTGCCAGCAGCCCAGGCGGGGCTCAGAGCTCCTACGAGCAGTTCTTC. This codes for CASSPGGAQSSYEQFF.

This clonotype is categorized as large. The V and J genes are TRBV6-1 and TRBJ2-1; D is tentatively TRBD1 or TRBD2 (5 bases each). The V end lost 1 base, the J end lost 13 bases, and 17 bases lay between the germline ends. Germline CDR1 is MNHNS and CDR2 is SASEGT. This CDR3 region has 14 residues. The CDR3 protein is CASSEGGTLETQFF. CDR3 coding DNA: TGTGCCAGCAGTGAAGGTGGGACCCTGGAGACCCAGTTCTTC.

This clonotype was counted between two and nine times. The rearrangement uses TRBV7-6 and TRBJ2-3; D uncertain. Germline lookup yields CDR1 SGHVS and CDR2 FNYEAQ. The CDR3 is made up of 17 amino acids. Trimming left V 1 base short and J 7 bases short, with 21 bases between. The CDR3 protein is CASSLVLGQAAQHTQYF. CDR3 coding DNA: TGTGCCAGCAGCTTAGTCTTAGGGCAGGCTGCACAGCATACGCAGTATTTT.

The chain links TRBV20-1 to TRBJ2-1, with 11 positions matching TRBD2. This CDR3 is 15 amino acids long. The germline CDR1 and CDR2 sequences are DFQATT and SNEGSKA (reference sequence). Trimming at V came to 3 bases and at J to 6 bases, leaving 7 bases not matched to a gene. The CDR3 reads CSASKLAGEPNEQFF. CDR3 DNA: TGCAGTGCTAGTAAACTAGCGGGAGAACCCAATGAGCAGTTCTTC.

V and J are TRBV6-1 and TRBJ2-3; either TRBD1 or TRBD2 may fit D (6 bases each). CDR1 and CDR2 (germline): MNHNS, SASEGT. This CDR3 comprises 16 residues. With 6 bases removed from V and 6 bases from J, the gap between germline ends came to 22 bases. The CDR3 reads CASSLRGAGVRDTQYF. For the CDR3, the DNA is TGTGCCAGCAGCCTAAGGGGGGCAGGGGTTCGCGATACGCAGTATTTT.

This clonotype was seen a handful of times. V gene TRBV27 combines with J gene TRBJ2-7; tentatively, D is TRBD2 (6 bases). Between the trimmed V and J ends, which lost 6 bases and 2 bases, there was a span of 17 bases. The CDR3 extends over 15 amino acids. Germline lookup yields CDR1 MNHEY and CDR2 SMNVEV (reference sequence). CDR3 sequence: CASSYVLAGTYEQYF. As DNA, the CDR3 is TGTGCCAGCAGCTATGTACTAGCCGGAACCTACGAGCAGTACTTC.

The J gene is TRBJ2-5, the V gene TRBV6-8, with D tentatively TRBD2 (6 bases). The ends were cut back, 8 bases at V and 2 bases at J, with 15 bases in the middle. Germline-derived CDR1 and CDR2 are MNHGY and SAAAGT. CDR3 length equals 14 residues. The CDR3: CASSKRDLQETQYF. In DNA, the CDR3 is TGTGCCAGCTCAAAAAGGGACTTACAAGAGACCCAGTACTTC.

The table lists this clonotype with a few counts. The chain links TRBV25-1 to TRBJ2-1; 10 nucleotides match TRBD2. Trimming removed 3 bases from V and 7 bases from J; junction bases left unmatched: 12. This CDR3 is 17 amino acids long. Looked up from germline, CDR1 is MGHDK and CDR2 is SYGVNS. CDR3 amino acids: CASSDMESGRAMNEQFF. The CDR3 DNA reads TGTGCCAGCAGTGACATGGAGAGCGGGAGGGCTATGAATGAGCAGTTCTTC.

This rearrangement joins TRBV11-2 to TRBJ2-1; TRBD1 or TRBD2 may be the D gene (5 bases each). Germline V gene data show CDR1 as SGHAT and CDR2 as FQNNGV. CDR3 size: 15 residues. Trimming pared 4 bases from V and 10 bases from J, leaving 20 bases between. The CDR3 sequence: CASSSVWGSSYEQFF. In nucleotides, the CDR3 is TGTGCCAGCAGCTCCGTGTGGGGGAGCTCCTACGAGCAGTTCTTC.

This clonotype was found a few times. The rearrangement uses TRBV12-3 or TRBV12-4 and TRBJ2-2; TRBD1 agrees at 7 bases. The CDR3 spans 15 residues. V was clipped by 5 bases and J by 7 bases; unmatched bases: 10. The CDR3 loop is CASSELQGQFGELFF. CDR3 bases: TGTGCCAGCAGTGAGTTACAGGGACAGTTCGGGGAGCTGTTTTTT.

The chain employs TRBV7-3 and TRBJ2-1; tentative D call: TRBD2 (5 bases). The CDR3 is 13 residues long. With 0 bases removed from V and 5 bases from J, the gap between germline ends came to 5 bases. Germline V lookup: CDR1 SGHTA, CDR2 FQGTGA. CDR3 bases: TGTGCCAGCAGCTTAACCGGGGACAATGAGCAGTTCTTC. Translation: CASSLTGDNEQFF.

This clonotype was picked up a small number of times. This chain's CDR3 is CASRKTGAYGYTF. The CDR3 bases are TGTGCCAGCAGAAAAACAGGAGCTTATGGCTACACCTTC. This rearrangement joins TRBV6-1 to TRBJ1-2; tentatively, D is TRBD1 (5 bases). V dropped 6 bases and J dropped 5 bases, with 13 bases sitting between them. CDR3 size: 13 residues. CDR1 is MNHNS and CDR2 is SASEGT in the germline V gene.

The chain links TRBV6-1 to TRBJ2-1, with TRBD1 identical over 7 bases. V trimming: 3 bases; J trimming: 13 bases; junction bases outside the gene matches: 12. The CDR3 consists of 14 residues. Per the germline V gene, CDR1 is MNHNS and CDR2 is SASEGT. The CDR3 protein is CASSEVPQGETQFF. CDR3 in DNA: TGTGCCAGCAGTGAGGTCCCCCAGGGGGAGACCCAGTTCTTC.

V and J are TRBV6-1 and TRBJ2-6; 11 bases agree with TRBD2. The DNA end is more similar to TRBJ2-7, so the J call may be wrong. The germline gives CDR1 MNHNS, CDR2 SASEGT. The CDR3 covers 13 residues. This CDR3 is CAGRLAGRNEQYF. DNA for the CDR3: TGTGCCGGCCGACTAGCGGGAAGGAATGAGCAGTACTTC.

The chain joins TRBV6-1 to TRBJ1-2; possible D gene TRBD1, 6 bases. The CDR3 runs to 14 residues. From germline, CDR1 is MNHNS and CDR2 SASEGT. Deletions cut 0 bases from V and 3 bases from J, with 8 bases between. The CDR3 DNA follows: TGTGCCAGCAGTGAAGCGCAGGGGTACTATGGCTACACCTTC. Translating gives CASSEAQGYYGYTF.

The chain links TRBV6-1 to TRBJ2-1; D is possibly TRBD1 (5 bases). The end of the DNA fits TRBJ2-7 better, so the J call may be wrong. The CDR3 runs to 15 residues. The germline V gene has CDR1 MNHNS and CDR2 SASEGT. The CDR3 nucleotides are TGTGCCAGCAGTGAAGGACCCACCGGACACGACGAGCAGTACTTC. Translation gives CASSEGPTGHDEQYF.

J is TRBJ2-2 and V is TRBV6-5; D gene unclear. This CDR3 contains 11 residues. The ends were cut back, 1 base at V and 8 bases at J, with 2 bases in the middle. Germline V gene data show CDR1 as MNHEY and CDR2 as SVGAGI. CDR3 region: CASSYLGELFF. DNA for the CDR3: TGTGCCAGCAGTTACTTGGGGGAGCTGTTTTTT.

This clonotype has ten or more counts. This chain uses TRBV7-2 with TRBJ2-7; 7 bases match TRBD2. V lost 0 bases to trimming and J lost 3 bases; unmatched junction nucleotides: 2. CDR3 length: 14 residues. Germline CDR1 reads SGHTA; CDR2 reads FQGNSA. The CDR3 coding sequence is TGTGCCAGCAGCTTAGCCGGCGGGAGCTACGAGCAGTACTTC. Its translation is CASSLAGGSYEQYF.

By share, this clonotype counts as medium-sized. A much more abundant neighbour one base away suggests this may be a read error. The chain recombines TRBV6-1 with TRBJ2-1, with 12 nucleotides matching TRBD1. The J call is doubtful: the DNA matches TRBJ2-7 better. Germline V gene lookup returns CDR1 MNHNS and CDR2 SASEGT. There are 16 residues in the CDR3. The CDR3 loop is CASSEDAGTGGDEQYF. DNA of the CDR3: TGTGCCAGCAGTGAAGACGCAGGGACAGGGGGCGACGAGCAGTACTTC.